This T cell receptor beta chain was identified during a study of blood T cell repertoires in COVID-19. Study context: T cells, B-cell-depleted T cells, or PBMCs provided the cDNA or gDNA that served as material.

This CDR3 has 12 amino acids. V shed 2 bases and J shed 10 bases, with 9 bases lying between them. Under the authors' procedure: The authors estimated nucleated cell counts from reference gene primer amplification. Clones were sequenced by immunoSEQ multiplex PCR, and TCRdb holds only the in-frame ones, with some missing. V, J and clone size are those of that table, while D and trimming were read from the DNA. The sample has 200,000 to 250,000 clones; under 85% are singletons. This clone has more than one count but fewer than ten. This TCR derives from a man in his sixties who had recovered from COVID-19. V usage is TRBV6-7 and J usage is TRBJ2-1, with D unclear. TRBV6-7 is an ORF; its function is uncertain. Sequencing used PBMCs or T cells enriched from blood (not recorded which). The CDR3 region is CASSYPEEEQFF. The CDR3 DNA reads as TGTGCCAGCAGTTACCCCGAGGAAGAGCAGTTCTTC.